The TCR beta chain described here comes from a study of early T cells in non-severe SARS-CoV-2 infection. General study results and limits: Matches to VDJdb favored anti-spike CD8 responses and missed private and CD4 specificities.

The CDR3 sequence is 13 residues long. Germline CDR1 MNHNS, CDR2 SASEGT. V dropped 11 bases and J dropped 6 bases, with 19 bases sitting between them. This clonotype was recorded a few times. Its antigen is as yet unknown. TCRdb independently ran MiXCR on the 5' RACE reads; one entry per CDR3 protein. The table has just under 65,000 distinct CDR3 sequences, 5.9% seen once. The receptor's source is an adult who was a healthcare worker with PCR-confirmed SARS-CoV-2 infection or an uninfected control (not recorded which). This sequence joins TRBV6-1 and TRBJ1-1; D possibly corresponds to TRBD1 (5 bases). The specimen was whole blood, collected at baseline. The CDR3 loop reads CAVSGGRGPEAFF. For the CDR3, the DNA is TGTGCCGTTTCGGGGGGAAGGGGCCCTGAAGCTTTCTTT.